The 3 T cell receptor beta chains below were found in one sample sequenced in a study of beta chain features in type 1 diabetes. The isolated RNA, all of it, was reverse transcribed, so expressed TCRB transcripts were what got sequenced. Profiling relied on immunoSEQ multiplex PCR, and the TCRdb table lists in-frame clones only, not all of them. The sample gives 500,000 to 800,000 clones, 9.5% to 15% of which show up once; more than 0.09% is in the top ten. Study-level findings and limits: Significant though moderate, a shortening of TCRB CDR3s appeared in all four CD4+ subsets of Type 1 diabetes patients.

These receptors lack a known antigen. The sequenced material came from naive CD4+ T cells from blood. Receptors were obtained from a young man with type 1 diabetes.

The rearrangement uses TRBV29-1 and TRBJ1-1; D is unclear. CDR3 size: 11 residues. V was pared by 7 bases and J by 2 bases, with 8 bases between. Germline V gene data show CDR1 as SQVTM and CDR2 as ANQGSEA. CDR3 coding DNA: TGCAGCGCTCCGGGAAACACTGAAGCTTTCTTT. Residues: CSAPGNTEAFF.

In its sample, this clone was seen a few times. The chain combines TRBV7-2 with TRBJ1-4, with D uncertain. The V and J ends lost 1 base and 5 bases respectively, with 11 bases between them. This CDR3 region has 15 residues. Germline V gives CDR1 SGHTA, CDR2 FQGNSA. DNA of the CDR3: TGTGCCAGCAGCTTAGAGGTCACCCGGAATGAAAAACTGTTTTTT. It yields the protein CASSLEVTRNEKLFF.

The genes are TRBV29-1 and TRBJ2-5, with D perhaps matching TRBD1 (6 bases). Germline V gives CDR1 SQVTM, CDR2 ANQGSEA. The CDR3 totals 12 residues. Trimming stripped 2 bases from V and 3 bases from J, with 7 bases between. The CDR3 here is CSVERQEETQYF. The CDR3 coding sequence is TGCAGCGTTGAAAGACAGGAAGAGACCCAGTACTTC.